Listed here is a single TCR beta chain. These data are taken from a study of shared clonotypes between healthy human individuals. Sequencing used immunoSEQ multiplex PCR; TCRdb keeps in-frame clones, though not all of them. Found here are some 1,600,000 clones, around 98% of them singletons; the top ten hold 0.4% to 0.55%. There are 14 residues in the CDR3. The V and J ends lost 2 bases and 6 bases, in that order; junction bases with no gene match: 4. CDR1 is MNHEY and CDR2 is SMNVEV in the germline V gene (reference sequence). The origin of this receptor is a man aged 25 to 40 in good health. The J gene is TRBJ2-1, the V gene TRBV27, with 7 bases aligning to TRBD2. Input material: naive CD4+ T cells sorted from blood. Subset in this sample: CD45RA+ positively selected. CDR3 coding DNA: TGTGCCAGCAGTTTAGCGGGAGTTCGCAATGAGCAGTTCTTC. This gives the protein CASSLAGVRNEQFF.